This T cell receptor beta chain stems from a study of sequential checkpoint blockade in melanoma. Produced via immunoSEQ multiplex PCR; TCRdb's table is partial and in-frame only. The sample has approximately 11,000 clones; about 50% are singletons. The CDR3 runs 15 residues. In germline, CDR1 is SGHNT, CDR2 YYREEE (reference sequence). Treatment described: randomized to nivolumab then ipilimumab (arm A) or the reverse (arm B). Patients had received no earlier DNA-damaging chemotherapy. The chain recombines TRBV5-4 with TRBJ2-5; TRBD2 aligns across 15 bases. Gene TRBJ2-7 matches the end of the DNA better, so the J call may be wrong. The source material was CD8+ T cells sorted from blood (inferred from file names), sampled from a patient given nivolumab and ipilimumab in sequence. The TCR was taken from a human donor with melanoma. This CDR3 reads CASSKGLAGGYEQYF. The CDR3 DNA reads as TGTGCCAGCAGCAAAGGACTAGCGGGAGGGTACGAGCAGTACTTC.